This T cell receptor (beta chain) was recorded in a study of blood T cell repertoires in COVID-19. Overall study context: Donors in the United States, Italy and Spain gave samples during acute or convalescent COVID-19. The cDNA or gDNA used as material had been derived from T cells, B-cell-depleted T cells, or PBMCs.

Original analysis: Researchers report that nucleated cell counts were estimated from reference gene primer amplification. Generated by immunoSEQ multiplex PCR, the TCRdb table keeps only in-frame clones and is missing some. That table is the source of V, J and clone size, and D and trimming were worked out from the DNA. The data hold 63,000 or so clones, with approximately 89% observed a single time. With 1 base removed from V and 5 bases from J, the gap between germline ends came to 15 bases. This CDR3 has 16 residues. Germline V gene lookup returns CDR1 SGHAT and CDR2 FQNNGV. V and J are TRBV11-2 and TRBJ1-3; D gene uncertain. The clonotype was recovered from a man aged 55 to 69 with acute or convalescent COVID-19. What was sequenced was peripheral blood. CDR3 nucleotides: TGTGCCAGCAGCTTAGGGCGACTGGCCGATAGAAACACCATATATTTT. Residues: CASSLGRLADRNTIYF. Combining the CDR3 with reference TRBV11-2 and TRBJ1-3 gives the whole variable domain EAGVAQSPRYKIIEKRQSVAFWCNPISGHATLYWYQQILGQGPKLLIQFQNNGVVDDSQLPKDRFSAERLKGVDSTLKIQPAKLEDSAVYLCASSLGRLADRNTIYFGEGSWLTVV.